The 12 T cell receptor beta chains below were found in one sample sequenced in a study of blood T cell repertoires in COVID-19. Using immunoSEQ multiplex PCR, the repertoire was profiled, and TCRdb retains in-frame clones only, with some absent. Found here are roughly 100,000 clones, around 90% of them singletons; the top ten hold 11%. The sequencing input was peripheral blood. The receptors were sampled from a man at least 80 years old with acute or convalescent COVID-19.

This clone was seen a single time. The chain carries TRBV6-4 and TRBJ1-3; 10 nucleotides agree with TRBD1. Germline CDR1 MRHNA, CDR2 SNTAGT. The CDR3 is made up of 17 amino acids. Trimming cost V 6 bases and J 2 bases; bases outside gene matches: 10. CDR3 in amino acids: CASRIPGTGEPGNTIYF. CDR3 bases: TGTGCCAGCAGAATCCCCGGGACAGGGGAGCCTGGAAACACCATATATTTT.

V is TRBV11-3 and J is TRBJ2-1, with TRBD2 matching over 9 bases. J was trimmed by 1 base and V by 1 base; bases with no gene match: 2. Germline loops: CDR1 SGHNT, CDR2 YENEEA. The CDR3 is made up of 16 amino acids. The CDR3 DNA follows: TGTGCCAGCAGCTTAGCGCTAGCGGGATCCTACAATGAGCAGTTCTTC. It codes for CASSLALAGSYNEQFF.

DNA for the CDR3: TGTGCCAGCAGTAGGTCGGGAGGGCCCCGGGAGCAGTTCTTC. Its translation is CASSRSGGPREQFF. The chain is built from TRBV28 and TRBJ2-1; 8 bases agree with TRBD2. Germline CDR1 is MDHEN and CDR2 is SYDVKM. Trimming at V came to 5 bases and at J to 10 bases, leaving 10 bases not matched to a gene. The CDR3 runs to 14 residues.

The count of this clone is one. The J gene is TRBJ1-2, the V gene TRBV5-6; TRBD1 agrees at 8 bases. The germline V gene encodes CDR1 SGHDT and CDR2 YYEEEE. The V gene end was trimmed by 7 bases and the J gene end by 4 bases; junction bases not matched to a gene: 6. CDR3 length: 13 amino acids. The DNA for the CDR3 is TGTGCCAGCTCGATCGGACAGGGCTATGGCTACACCTTC. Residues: CASSIGQGYGYTF.

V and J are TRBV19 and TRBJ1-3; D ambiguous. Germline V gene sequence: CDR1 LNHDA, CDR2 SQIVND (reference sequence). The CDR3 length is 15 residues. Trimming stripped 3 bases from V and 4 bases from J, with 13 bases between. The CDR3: CASSIPASGGNTIYF. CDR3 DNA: TGTGCCAGTAGTATCCCGGCCTCCGGGGGAAACACCATATATTTT. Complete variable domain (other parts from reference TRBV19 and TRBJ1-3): DGGITQSPKYLFRKEGQNVTLSCEQNLNHDAMYWYRQDPGQGLRLIYYSQIVNDFQKGDIAEGYSVSREKKESFPLTVTSAQKNPTAFYLCASSIPASGGNTIYFGEGSWLTVV.

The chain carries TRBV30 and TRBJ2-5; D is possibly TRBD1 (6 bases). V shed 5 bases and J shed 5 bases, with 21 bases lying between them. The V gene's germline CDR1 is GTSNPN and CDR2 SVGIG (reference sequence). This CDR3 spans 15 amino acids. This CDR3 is CAWGRTAVPRETQYF. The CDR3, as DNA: TGTGCCTGGGGGCGGACAGCCGTTCCAAGGGAGACCCAGTACTTC.

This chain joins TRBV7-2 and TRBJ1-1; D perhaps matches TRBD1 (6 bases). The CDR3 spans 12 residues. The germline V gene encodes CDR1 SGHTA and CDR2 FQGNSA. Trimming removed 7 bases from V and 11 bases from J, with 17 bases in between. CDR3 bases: TGTGCCAGCACCAGACGCCAGGGGATTGCTTTCTTT. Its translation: CASTRRQGIAFF.

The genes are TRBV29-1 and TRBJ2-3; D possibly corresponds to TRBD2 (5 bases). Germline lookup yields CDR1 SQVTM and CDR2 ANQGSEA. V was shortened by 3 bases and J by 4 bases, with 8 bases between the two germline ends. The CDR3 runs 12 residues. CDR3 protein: CSVDVRADTQYF. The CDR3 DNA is TGCAGCGTTGATGTGAGGGCAGATACGCAGTATTTT.

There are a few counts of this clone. The CDR3 DNA reads TGTGCCAGCAGCTTAGTAAAGACAGGCAATTTGTTTTTT. Translated, it gives CASSLVKTGNLFF. The rearrangement joins TRBV7-2 to TRBJ1-4; D might be TRBD1 (6 bases). Looked up from germline, CDR1 is SGHTA and CDR2 is FQGNSA. The CDR3 totals 13 residues. Trimming removed 1 base from V and 15 bases from J, with 15 bases in between. Based on the CDR3 plus reference TRBV7-2 and TRBJ1-4, the full variable domain is GAGVSQSPSNKVTEKGKDVELRCDPISGHTALYWYRQSLGQGLEFLIYFQGNSAPDKSGLPSDRFSAERTGGSVSTLTIQRTQQEDSAVYLCASSLVKTGNLFFGSGTQLSVL.

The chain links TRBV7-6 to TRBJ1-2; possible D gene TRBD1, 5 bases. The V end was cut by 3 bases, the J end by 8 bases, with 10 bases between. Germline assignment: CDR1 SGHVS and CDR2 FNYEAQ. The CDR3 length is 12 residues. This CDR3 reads CASSFREEGYTF. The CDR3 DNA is TGTGCCAGCAGCTTCAGGGAGGAAGGCTACACCTTC.

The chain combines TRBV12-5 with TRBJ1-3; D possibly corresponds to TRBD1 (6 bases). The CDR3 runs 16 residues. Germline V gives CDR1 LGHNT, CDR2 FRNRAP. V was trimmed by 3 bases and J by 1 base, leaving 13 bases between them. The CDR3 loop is CASGLIRDTSGNTIYF. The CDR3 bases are TGTGCTAGTGGTTTAATAAGGGACACATCTGGAAACACCATATATTTT. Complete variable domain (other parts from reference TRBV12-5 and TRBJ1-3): DARVTQTPRHKVTEMGQEVTMRCQPILGHNTVFWYRQTMMQGLELLAYFRNRAPLDDSGMPKDRFSAEMPDATLATLKIQPSEPRDSAVYFCASGLIRDTSGNTIYFGEGSWLTVV.

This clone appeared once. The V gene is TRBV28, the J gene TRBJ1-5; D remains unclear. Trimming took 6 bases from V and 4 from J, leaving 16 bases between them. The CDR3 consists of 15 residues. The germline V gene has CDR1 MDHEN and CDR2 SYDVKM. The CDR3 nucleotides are TGTGCCAGCAGCTACGGCGTCCGGGGAAATCAGCCCCAGCATTTT. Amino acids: CASSYGVRGNQPQHF.